This T cell receptor (beta chain) is from a study of graft-versus-host responses after intestinal transplantation. Whole-study context: After anti-thymocyte globulin induction, recipients took tacrolimus and steroids for approximately 3 years.

The method was immunoSEQ multiplex PCR; TCRdb's version includes in-frame clones alone and lacks a portion of them. Of about 37,000 clones detected, around 87% appear once; the ten largest clones hold roughly 17%. Lymphocytes from graft epithelium and lamina propria were isolated. Losses at the gene ends were 9 bases for V and 5 bases for J; bases not matched to a gene: 9. The germline V gene encodes CDR1 LNHNV and CDR2 YYDKDF (reference sequence). The CDR3 is 13 amino acids. The source material was ileum tissue, sampled 200 to 210 days after intestinal transplant. The sequence derives from a human patient who received an intestinal transplant, so some T cells may come from the graft donor. The chain recombines TRBV15 with TRBJ1-1; 7 bases map to TRBD1. The CDR3 region is CATSHRGGTEAFF. CDR3 sequence (DNA): TGTGCCACGTCGCACAGGGGTGGGACTGAAGCTTTCTTT.